These 14 T cell receptor beta chains were sequenced from one sample in a study of CXCR3-negative and CXCR3-positive naive CD8 T cells. Regarding the study as a whole: CXCR3-positive naive cells carried more hydrophobic TRB CDR3s than CXCR3-negative naive cells did.

The libraries of TRB cDNA were constructed through 5' RACE using UMI labels. TCRdb reanalyzed the 5' RACE reads and collapses them to one entry per CDR3 protein, without DNA. The sample has roughly 140,000 distinct CDR3 sequences. For these receptors, no antigen is known. Sequences were obtained from naive CXCR3+ CD8+ T cells from blood. Subset specified: CD45RO-CCR7+CD27+CD95- naive CD8+ T cells expressing CXCR3 (TNR3+). The receptors stem from a human donor in good health. Some clones in this sample may be carry-over from other donors' samples.

This chain joins TRBV29-1 and TRBJ2-1; TCRdb names TRBD1, which stays unverified in the absence of DNA. This CDR3 contains 13 residues. Germline CDR1 reads SQVTM; CDR2 reads ANQGSEA. The CDR3 here is CSVRTPDHNEQFF.

This chain uses TRBV29-1 with TRBJ2-7; as DNA is missing, the TRBD2 call by TCRdb cannot be tested. The CDR3 totals 13 residues. Looked up from germline, CDR1 is SQVTM and CDR2 is ANQGSEA. The CDR3: CSVGGGSSYEQYF.

The rearrangement uses TRBV7-3 and TRBJ2-3; absent DNA, TCRdb's TRBD1 call cannot be checked. Germline lookup yields CDR1 SGHTA and CDR2 FQGTGA. The CDR3 is 14 residues long. The CDR3 protein is CASSLGGPGDTQYF.

The chain recombines TRBV20-1 with TRBJ1-2; TCRdb outputs TRBD1, but without DNA this stays unchecked. CDR1 DFQATT and CDR2 SNEGSKA come from the germline V gene (reference sequence). The CDR3 is 16 residues long. The CDR3 loop reads CSARDSQGATNYGYTF.

The gene calls are TRBV28 and TRBJ2-7; TCRdb picks TRBD1, but there is no DNA to check that call. The CDR3 is 14 residues long. CDR1 and CDR2 from the germline V gene are MDHEN and SYDVKM. CDR3 amino acids: CASSLVQGNYEQYF.

This sequence joins TRBV7-9 and TRBJ2-1; lacking DNA, the TRBD1 call made by TCRdb goes unchecked. The CDR3 extends over 12 amino acids. CDR1 and CDR2 (germline): SEHNR, FQNEAQ (reference sequence). CDR3 protein: CAGQRAGNEQFF.

The rearrangement uses TRBV6-5 and TRBJ2-7; TCRdb outputs TRBD1, but without DNA this stays unchecked. CDR1 MNHEY and CDR2 SVGAGI come from the germline V gene. The CDR3 consists of 15 residues. CDR3 region: CASSPQRGDSYEQYF.

The chain carries TRBV28 and TRBJ2-2; TCRdb indicates TRBD1, and absent DNA this call remains unverified. Germline values: CDR1 MDHEN, CDR2 SYDVKM. The CDR3 runs to 15 residues. CDR3 region: CASSLRDRGPGELFF.

V is TRBV15 and J is TRBJ1-5; as DNA is missing, the TRBD1 call by TCRdb cannot be tested. Germline assignment: CDR1 LNHNV and CDR2 YYDKDF (reference sequence). This CDR3 spans 15 amino acids. This CDR3 is CATSRDRGPNQPQHF.

The rearrangement uses TRBV29-1 and TRBJ1-4. Germline assignment: CDR1 SQVTM and CDR2 ANQGSEA. The CDR3 consists of 12 residues. CDR3 region: CSVNDGYEKLFF.

The rearrangement links TRBV29-1 to TRBJ2-7; TCRdb's D call of TRBD1 is untestable without DNA. The CDR3 runs 14 residues. The germline V gene encodes CDR1 SQVTM and CDR2 ANQGSEA. The CDR3: CSVGRDIGSYEQYF.

V usage is TRBV6-5 and J usage is TRBJ1-5; TCRdb lists TRBD1, though no DNA is available to test this call. The V gene's germline CDR1 is MNHEY and CDR2 SVGAGI. The CDR3 runs to 14 residues. The CDR3 region is CASSWGAGGQPQHF.

V usage is TRBV28 and J usage is TRBJ2-7; TCRdb designates TRBD1, a call that cannot be tested without DNA. The germline V gene has CDR1 MDHEN and CDR2 SYDVKM. This CDR3 contains 14 residues. The CDR3: CASSDRTNPHEQYF.

The rearrangement links TRBV7-9 to TRBJ1-2; without DNA, the TCRdb call of TRBD1 cannot be checked. CDR1 is SEHNR and CDR2 is FQNEAQ in the germline V gene (reference sequence). The CDR3 sequence is 16 residues long. The CDR3 sequence is CASSLEETGNYYGYTF.